A single sample is the source of the 18 T cell receptor beta chains below, sequenced in a study of T cell responses to AZD1222 COVID-19 vaccine. Assay: immunoSEQ multiplex PCR; the TCRdb copy retains only in-frame clones and omits some. The profile covers about 150,000 clones, with roughly nine tenths appearing a single time and 3.5% to 4% taken by the ten largest. Sequenced material: peripheral blood, taken 28 days after the second AZD1222 dose. Receptors originate from an adult who received the AZD1222 COVID-19 vaccine.

The rearrangement joins TRBV2 to TRBJ2-4, with D possibly called TRBD1 or TRBD2 (5 bases each). V lost 2 bases and J 3 bases, leaving 14 bases between the germline ends. CDR1 and CDR2 from the germline V gene are SNHLY and FYNNEI. The CDR3 consists of 16 residues. The CDR3 DNA follows: TGTGCCAGCAGTGAAATCTCGGGGACGATCAAAAACATTCAGTACTTC. This translates into CASSEISGTIKNIQYF.

The J gene is TRBJ2-7, the V gene TRBV3-1 (or the pseudogene TRBV3-2); D is uncertain. V was cut by 8 bases and J by 3 bases, with 23 bases left in between. The germline V gene encodes CDR1 LGHDT and CDR2 YNNKEL (reference sequence). The CDR3 has 16 residues. CDR3 amino acids: CASSPTGRPAGYEQYF. The CDR3 nucleotides are TGTGCCAGCTCCCCCACCGGGCGACCGGCCGGCTACGAGCAGTACTTC.

In this sample, this clone turned up once. The chain employs TRBV5-1 and TRBJ2-5; D may correspond to TRBD1 or TRBD2 (6 bases each). The ends were cut back, 4 bases at V and 4 bases at J, with 11 bases in the middle. Germline V gene lookup returns CDR1 SGHRS and CDR2 YFSETQ. The CDR3 has 13 amino acids. The CDR3 reads CASSREGGETQYF. The CDR3 bases are TGCGCCAGCAGCCGAGAGGGGGGAGAGACCCAGTACTTC.

The chain carries TRBV2 and TRBJ1-1; D is undetermined. Germline V gene data show CDR1 as SNHLY and CDR2 as FYNNEI. Trimming pared 3 bases from V and 1 base from J, leaving 0 bases between. The CDR3 contains 11 residues. In DNA, the CDR3 is TGTGCCAGCAGTGAGAACACTGAAGCTTTCTTT. This translates into CASSENTEAFF.

The chain has TRBV4-3 and TRBJ2-7, with a tentative D call TRBD1 (6 bases). Germline values: CDR1 LGHNA, CDR2 YSLEER. V gave up 3 bases and J gave up 0 bases, with 12 bases separating them. The CDR3 is 15 amino acids. Written as DNA, the CDR3 is TGCGCCAGCAGCCACGAGGGGGTCCCCTCCTACGAGCAGTACTTC. Amino acid sequence: CASSHEGVPSYEQYF.

This sequence joins TRBV7-2 and TRBJ2-7; TRBD2 aligns across 9 bases. CDR1 and CDR2 from the germline V gene are SGHTA and FQGNSA. The CDR3 is 16 residues long. J lost 5 bases, V lost 5 bases, and 13 bases had no gene match. CDR3 nucleotide sequence: TGTGCCAGCAGCCCCGGTGGTGGCGGGGGGGCAAACGAGCAGTACTTC. As protein: CASSPGGGGGANEQYF.

The chain employs TRBV9 and TRBJ2-1; TRBD2 matches 13 bases. The V and J ends lost 3 bases and 0 bases, in that order; junction bases with no gene match: 6. From germline, CDR1 is SGDLS and CDR2 YYNGEE. The length of the CDR3 is 18 residues. CDR3 region: CASSEGLAGLRSYNEQFF. The CDR3 coding sequence is TGTGCCAGCAGCGAGGGACTAGCGGGATTGCGCTCCTACAATGAGCAGTTCTTC.

This chain uses TRBV20-1 with TRBJ1-5, with unresolved D. This CDR3 is built from 13 residues. The V and J ends lost 3 bases and 2 bases respectively, with 8 bases between them. The germline V gene has CDR1 DFQATT and CDR2 SNEGSKA (reference sequence). CDR3 protein: CSASVQGNQPQHF. The CDR3 DNA reads TGCAGTGCTAGTGTCCAGGGCAATCAGCCCCAGCATTTT.

V is TRBV5-8 and J is TRBJ2-3; D is unresolved. This CDR3 has 11 residues. Germline V CDR1 and CDR2: SGHTS, YDEGEE. V was clipped by 4 bases and J by 6 bases, with 6 bases between them. The CDR3 DNA reads TGTGCCAGCAGCCTTAGGGATACGCAGTATTTT. Translation gives CASSLRDTQYF.

The CDR3 sequence is CASSPRQGPTPDGYTF. CDR3 coding DNA: TGTGCCAGCTCACCACGACAGGGCCCTACTCCGGATGGCTACACCTTC. The chain combines TRBV18 with TRBJ1-2; 7 bases map to TRBD1. Germline CDR1 and CDR2: KGHSH and LQKENI. The CDR3 consists of 16 residues. The V and J ends lost 1 base and 6 bases, in that order; junction bases with no gene match: 11.

The rearrangement links TRBV5-4 to TRBJ2-3; 7 bases line up with TRBD2. Germline trimming cut 0 bases from V and 0 bases from J; bases unmatched to any gene: 4. The length of the CDR3 is 16 residues. Germline V lookup: CDR1 SGHNT, CDR2 YYREEE (reference sequence). CDR3 sequence (DNA): TGTGCCAGCAGCTTGGCCGGGACTAAAAGCACAGATACGCAGTATTTT. It codes for CASSLAGTKSTDTQYF.

This clone was picked up a small number of times. This chain uses TRBV7-2 with TRBJ2-7; 7 bases align to TRBD2. This CDR3 has 14 amino acids. The germline V gene has CDR1 SGHTA and CDR2 FQGNSA. The ends lost 4 bases at V and 4 bases at J; junction bases unmatched: 7. The CDR3 region is CASSSGTTVYEQYF. The CDR3 nucleotides are TGTGCCAGCAGCTCCGGGACTACGGTGTACGAGCAGTACTTC.

A single count supports this clone. The chain uses TRBV11-3 and TRBJ1-1; unclear D gene. The V end was cut by 2 bases, the J end by 1 base, with 20 bases between. CDR3 length equals 18 residues. The V gene's germline CDR1 is SGHNT and CDR2 YENEEA. CDR3 region: CASSLQGWESRRNTEAFF. CDR3 sequence (DNA): TGTGCCAGCAGCTTACAAGGGTGGGAAAGCAGGAGGAACACTGAAGCTTTCTTT.

The CDR3 here is CSVLAHTEAFF. CDR3 DNA: TGCAGTGTTCTCGCCCACACTGAAGCTTTCTTT. The rearrangement joins TRBV20-1 to TRBJ1-1; D remains ambiguous. V lost 7 bases to trimming and J lost 3 bases, with 9 bases between them. CDR1 DFQATT and CDR2 SNEGSKA come from the germline V gene (reference sequence). The CDR3 totals 11 residues.

This sequence joins TRBV3-1 (or the pseudogene TRBV3-2) and TRBJ2-7; weak D call: TRBD2 (5 bases). Germline values: CDR1 LGHDT, CDR2 YNNKEL (reference sequence). CDR3 length: 14 residues. Between the trimmed V and J ends, which lost 0 bases and 5 bases, there was a span of 11 bases. The CDR3 nucleotides read TGTGCCAGCAGCCAAGATGCATTCGGGAACGAGCAGTACTTC. It specifies CASSQDAFGNEQYF.

The rearrangement joins TRBV11-3 to TRBJ2-3; 8 bases are a match to TRBD2. The trim removed 6 bases at V and 0 bases at J, leaving 5 bases unmatched. Germline lookup yields CDR1 SGHNT and CDR2 YENEEA. The CDR3 is made up of 15 amino acids. CDR3 sequence reads: CASRRGLVSTDTQYF. As DNA, the CDR3 is TGTGCCAGCAGACGGGGACTAGTGAGCACAGATACGCAGTATTTT.

The rearrangement links TRBV30 to TRBJ2-4; D ambiguous. This CDR3 spans 13 amino acids. CDR1 GTSNPN and CDR2 SVGIG come from the germline V gene (reference sequence). The CDR3 spells CAFRAVGRHIQYF. The CDR3 coding sequence is TGTGCGTTTAGGGCGGTGGGAAGGCACATTCAGTACTTC.

The chain carries TRBV5-1 and TRBJ1-6, with 10 bases fitting TRBD1. V shed 1 base, J shed 9 bases, and the junction held 4 bases outside the gene matches. This CDR3 spans 15 amino acids. The germline V gene has CDR1 SGHRS and CDR2 YFSETQ. Here the CDR3 reads CASSLSGTGVSPLHF. CDR3 in DNA: TGCGCCAGCAGCTTGAGCGGGACAGGGGTTTCACCCCTCCACTTT.